This T cell receptor (beta chain) is drawn from a study of control samples from healthy donors and cancer patients. Libraries were prepared by immunoSEQ multiplex PCR; TCRdb keeps only in-frame clonotypes and omits some of them. This sample has about 170,000 clones, with over 85% found just once. Input material: blood. This TCR was sampled from a woman aged 60 to 75 in good health.

Here the CDR3 DNA reads TGTGCCAGCAGCCAAGATTGGCGGGGAATTGGGACTGAAGCTTTCTTT. Its protein is CASSQDWRGIGTEAFF. The V gene is TRBV3-1 (or the pseudogene TRBV3-2), the J gene TRBJ1-1, with no clear D. Per germline, CDR1 LGHDT and CDR2 YNNKEL (reference sequence). The CDR3 length is 16 residues. V was shortened by 0 bases and J by 5 bases, with 16 bases between the two germline ends.